This is a list of T cell receptor beta chains from one sample in a study of STAT3 mutations in large granular lymphocyte leukemia. Profiling relied on immunoSEQ multiplex PCR, and the TCRdb table lists in-frame clones only, not all of them. The repertoire includes some 30,000 clones, 65% to 80% of them detected once, and about 29% sits in the top ten. Sequenced sample: peripheral blood mononuclear cells. The receptors derive from a woman between 50 and 59 years old with T-cell large granular lymphocyte leukemia. Some clones in this sample may be carry-over from other donors' samples. Each CDR3 is given with its conserved first and last residue. Each record gives: V gene, J gene, D gene, CDR3 length, clone size, CDR3 protein, CDR3 DNA. A D gene is named only where the DNA matches it firmly. The size entry is marked missing in some rows and otherwise reads once, few, many or a size class.

>TRBV5-5|TRBJ2-3|TRBD2|14|-
CASSHSGSTDTQYF
TGTGCCAGCAGTCATAGCGGGTCCACGGATACGCAGTATTTT
>TRBV5-1|TRBJ1-1|-|15|-
CASSLAGTKNTEAFF
TGCGCCAGCAGCTTGGCCGGCACGAAGAACACTGAAGCTTTCTTT
>TRBV10-3|TRBJ1-5|TRBD1|13|-
CAISDRVDQPQHF
TGTGCCATCAGCGACAGGGTTGATCAGCCCCAGCATTTT
>TRBV27|TRBJ1-5|TRBD1|16|-
CAIPRDRGLSNQPQHF
TGTGCCATCCCCCGGGACAGGGGGCTTTCCAATCAGCCCCAGCATTTT
>TRBV7-2|TRBJ2-7|TRBD2|15|few
CASSSNNGRAYEQYF
TGTGCCAGCAGTTCAAACAACGGGAGGGCCTACGAGCAGTACTTC
>TRBV18|TRBJ1-4|-|13|-
CASSRGPEEKLFF
TGTGCCAGCTCACGGGGGCCGGAGGAAAAACTGTTTTTT
>TRBV7-9|TRBJ2-7|TRBD2|15|-
CASSFSGRAAYEQYF
TGTGCCAGCAGCTTTAGCGGGAGGGCTGCCTACGAGCAGTACTTC
>TRBV23-1|TRBJ1-5|-|14|-
CASSRLKGEQPQHF
TGCGCCAGCAGTCGTCTGAAGGGTGAGCAGCCCCAGCATTTT
>TRBV10-3|TRBJ1-5|-|13|-
CAIGGQLNQPQHF
TGTGCCATCGGAGGGCAGCTAAATCAGCCCCAGCATTTT
>TRBV29-1|TRBJ2-1|TRBD1|14|-
CSLRQGGSYNEQFF
TGCAGCCTCAGACAGGGGGGATCCTACAATGAGCAGTTCTTC
>TRBV7-9|TRBJ2-7|-|10|-
CASAASEQYF
TGTGCCAGCGCAGCTAGTGAGCAGTACTTC
>TRBV9|TRBJ2-7|TRBD2|15|-
CASSVGPGGGYEQYF
TGTGCCAGCAGCGTAGGACCGGGAGGGGGTTACGAGCAGTACTTC
>TRBV19|TRBJ1-2|-|15|-
CASSIVSGPNYGYTF
TGTGCCAGTAGTATCGTTTCGGGGCCCAACTATGGCTACACCTTC
>TRBV5-1|TRBJ1-4|-|16|once
CASSHFHTSTNEKLFF
TGCGCCAGCAGCCATTTCCACACCTCAACTAATGAAAAACTGTTTTTT
>TRBV6-5|TRBJ1-5|-|14|once
CASSYSQGSQPQHF
TGTGCCAGCAGTTACTCCCAGGGGAGTCAGCCCCAGCATTTT
>TRBV5-5|TRBJ1-2|-|13|-
CASSKEGNYGYTF
TGTGCCAGCAGTAAGGAGGGAAACTATGGCTACACCTTC
>TRBV10-3|TRBJ1-2|-|11|-
CAISESDFYTF
TGTGCCATCAGTGAGTCAGATTTCTACACCTTC
>TRBV7-9|TRBJ2-5|TRBD2|15|-
CASSGRLAPEETQYF
TGTGCCAGCAGCGGGCGACTAGCCCCAGAGGAGACCCAGTACTTC
>TRBV5-4|TRBJ2-3|TRBD2|17|medium-sized
CASSRGTSGRSTDTQYF
TGTGCCAGCAGCCGAGGAACTAGCGGGAGGAGCACAGATACGCAGTATTTT
>TRBV28|TRBJ2-7|TRBD2|15|-
CASSLGGTSLYEQYF
TGTGCCAGCAGTCTCGGGGGGACTAGCCTCTACGAGCAGTACTTC
>TRBV7-9|TRBJ1-5|TRBD1|14|-
CASSLDRDNQPQHF
TGTGCCAGCAGCCTGGACAGGGACAATCAGCCCCAGCATTTT
>TRBV29-1|TRBJ2-2|-|13|-
CSVRDLNTGELFF
TGCAGCGTCCGGGACCTCAACACCGGGGAGCTGTTTTTT